This T cell receptor beta chain was observed in a study of metastatic and nonmetastatic thyroid tumors. Across the whole study: Blood and tumor or nodule tissue repertoires from malignant and benign thyroid patients were compared.

Notes on the study in general: The reported finding was significantly higher TCR beta diversity in malignant thyroid tumors relative to benign nodules, in blood and tumor.

There were no patients who had received any treatment before thyroid surgery. Per the original methods: Researchers built a distant-metastasis classifier for papillary thyroid cancer that drew on CDR3 differences across clinicopathological groups. TCRdb re-clonotyped the PCR reads through MiXCR. The authors' filters were not applied to this entry. The sample includes 3,000 to 4,000 clones, approximately 22% of them seen just once. A remark on this clone: Its target is unknown.

Germline CDR1 SNHLY, CDR2 FYNNEI. The V segment lost 6 bases and the J segment 4 bases; nucleotides outside the gene matches: 6. This CDR3 region has 15 residues. V and J are TRBV2 and TRBJ2-3, with 11 bases aligning to TRBD2. What was sequenced was tumor tissue. This TCR was recovered from a male donor with papillary thyroid cancer or a benign thyroid nodule (not recorded which). Some clones in this sample may be carry-over from other donors' samples. The CDR3 here is CASRTGTSGADTQYF. The CDR3 region has the DNA TGTGCCAGCAGGACCGGGACTAGCGGAGCAGATACGCAGTATTTT.